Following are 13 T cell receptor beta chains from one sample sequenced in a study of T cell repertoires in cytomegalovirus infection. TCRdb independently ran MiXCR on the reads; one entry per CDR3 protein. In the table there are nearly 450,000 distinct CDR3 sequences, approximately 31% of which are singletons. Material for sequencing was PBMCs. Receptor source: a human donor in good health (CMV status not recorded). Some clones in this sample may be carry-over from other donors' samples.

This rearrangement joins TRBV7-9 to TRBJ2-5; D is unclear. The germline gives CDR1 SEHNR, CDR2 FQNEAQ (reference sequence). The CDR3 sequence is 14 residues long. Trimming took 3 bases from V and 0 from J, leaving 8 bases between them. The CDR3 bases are TGTGCCAGCAGCTTTTCTACGTACCAAGAGACCCAGTACTTC. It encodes CASSFSTYQETQYF.

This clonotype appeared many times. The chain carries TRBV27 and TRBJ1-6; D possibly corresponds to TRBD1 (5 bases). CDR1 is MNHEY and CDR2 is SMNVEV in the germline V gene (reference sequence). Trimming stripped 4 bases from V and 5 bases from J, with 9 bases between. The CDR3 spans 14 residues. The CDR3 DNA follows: TGTGCCAGCAGTTCAGACAGCAATAATTCACCCCTCCACTTT. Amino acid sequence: CASSSDSNNSPLHF.

The CDR3 sequence: CASSVGWGYYGYTF. The CDR3 nucleotides read TGTGCCAGCAGCGTAGGATGGGGGTATTACGGCTACACCTTC. This sequence joins TRBV9 and TRBJ1-2; perhaps TRBD1 as D (5 bases). The V end was cut by 0 bases, the J end by 8 bases, with 14 bases between. This CDR3 comprises 14 residues. Germline CDR1 SGDLS, CDR2 YYNGEE. The full variable domain, its missing parts supplied by reference TRBV9 and TRBJ1-2, is DSGVTQTPKHLITATGQRVTLRCSPRSGDLSVYWYQQSLDQGLQFLIQYYNGEERAKGNILERFSAQQFPDLHSELNLSSLELGDSALYFCASSVGWGYYGYTFGSGTRLTVV.

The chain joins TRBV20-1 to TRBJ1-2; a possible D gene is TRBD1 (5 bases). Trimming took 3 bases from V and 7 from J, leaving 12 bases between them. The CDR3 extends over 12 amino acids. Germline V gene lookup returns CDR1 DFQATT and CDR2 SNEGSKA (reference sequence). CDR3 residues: CSASPQGPGYTF. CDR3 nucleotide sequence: TGCAGTGCTAGCCCCCAGGGTCCTGGCTACACCTTC.

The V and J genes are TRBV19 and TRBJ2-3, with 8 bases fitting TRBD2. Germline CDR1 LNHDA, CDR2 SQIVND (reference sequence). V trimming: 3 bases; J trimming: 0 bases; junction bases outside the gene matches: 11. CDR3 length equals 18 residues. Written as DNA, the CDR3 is TGTGCCAGTAGTATGTATGGCGGGGGGACTTCTAGCACAGATACGCAGTATTTT. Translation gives CASSMYGGGTSSTDTQYF. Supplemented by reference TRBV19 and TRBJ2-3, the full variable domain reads DGGITQSPKYLFRKEGQNVTLSCEQNLNHDAMYWYRQDPGQGLRLIYYSQIVNDFQKGDIAEGYSVSREKKESFPLTVTSAQKNPTAFYLCASSMYGGGTSSTDTQYFGPGTRLTVL.

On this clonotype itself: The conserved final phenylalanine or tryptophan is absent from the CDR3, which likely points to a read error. CDR3 in DNA: TGTGCCAGCAGCCCAAAAGGTCCAGAGACGCAGTATTTG. The encoded protein is CASSPKGPETQYL. The chain recombines TRBV7-9 with TRBJ2-3, with no clear D. Looked up from germline, CDR1 is SEHNR and CDR2 is FQNEAQ (reference sequence). The CDR3 contains 13 residues.

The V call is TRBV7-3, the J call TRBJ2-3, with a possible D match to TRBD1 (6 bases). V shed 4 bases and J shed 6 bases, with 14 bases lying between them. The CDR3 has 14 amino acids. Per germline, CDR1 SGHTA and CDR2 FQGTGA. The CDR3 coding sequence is TGTGCCAGCAGCTACGGGACATTTGCCGATACGCAGTATTTT. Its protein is CASSYGTFADTQYF.

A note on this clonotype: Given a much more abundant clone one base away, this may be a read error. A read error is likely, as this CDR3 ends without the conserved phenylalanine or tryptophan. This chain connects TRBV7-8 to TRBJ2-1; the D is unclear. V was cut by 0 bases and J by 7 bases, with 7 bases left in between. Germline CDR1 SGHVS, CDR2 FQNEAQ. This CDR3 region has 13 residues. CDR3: CASSLAWVNEQFL. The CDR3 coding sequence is TGTGCCAGCAGCTTAGCCTGGGTTAATGAGCAGTTCTTA.

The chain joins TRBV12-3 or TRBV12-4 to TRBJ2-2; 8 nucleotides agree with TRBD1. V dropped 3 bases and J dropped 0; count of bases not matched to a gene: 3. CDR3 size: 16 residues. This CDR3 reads CASSLGQDTNTGELFF. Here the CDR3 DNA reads TGTGCCAGCAGTTTGGGACAGGACACGAACACCGGGGAGCTGTTTTTT.

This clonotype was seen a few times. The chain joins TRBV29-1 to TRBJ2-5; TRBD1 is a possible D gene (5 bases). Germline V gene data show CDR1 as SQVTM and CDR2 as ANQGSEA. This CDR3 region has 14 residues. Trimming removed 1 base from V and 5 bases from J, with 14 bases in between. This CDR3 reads CSVEGDGAGETQYF. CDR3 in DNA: TGCAGCGTTGAAGGAGATGGGGCCGGGGAGACCCAGTACTTC.

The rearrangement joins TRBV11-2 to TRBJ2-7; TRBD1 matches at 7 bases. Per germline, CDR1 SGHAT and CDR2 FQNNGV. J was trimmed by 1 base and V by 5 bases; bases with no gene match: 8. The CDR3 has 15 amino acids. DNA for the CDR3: TGTGCCAGCAGCATCTTCCAGGGGGATTCCTACGAGCAGTACTTC. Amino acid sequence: CASSIFQGDSYEQYF.

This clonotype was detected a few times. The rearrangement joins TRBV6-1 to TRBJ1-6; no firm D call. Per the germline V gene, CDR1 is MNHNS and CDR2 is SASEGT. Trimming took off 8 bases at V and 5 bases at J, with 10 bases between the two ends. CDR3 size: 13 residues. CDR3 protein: CASAVRDNSPLHF. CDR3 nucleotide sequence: TGTGCCAGCGCCGTGCGAGATAATTCACCCCTCCACTTT.

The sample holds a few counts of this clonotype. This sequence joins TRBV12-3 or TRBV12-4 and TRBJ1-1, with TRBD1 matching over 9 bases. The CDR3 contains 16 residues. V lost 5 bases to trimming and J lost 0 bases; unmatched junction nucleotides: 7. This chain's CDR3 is CASSSPGTGMNTEAFF. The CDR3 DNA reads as TGTGCCAGCAGTAGTCCCGGGACAGGGATGAACACTGAAGCTTTCTTT.